These T cell receptor beta chains were read from a single sample in a study of regulatory T cells in long-lasting Graves disease. TCRdb used MiXCR to reprocess the multiplex PCR reads, holding one entry per CDR3 protein. The sample has hundreds of thousands of distinct CDR3 sequences; about 15% are singletons. The same specimen was also included in a second study, on T cells in Graves' hyperthyroidism and ophthalmopathy.

Sequencing used peripheral blood mononuclear cells (PBMCs), obtained at new diagnosis, from a patient treated with antithyroid drugs. Every receptor here comes from a woman in her thirties or forties with Graves disease. The CDR3 runs from the conserved cysteine through the conserved F or W. Fields, in order: clone size, V gene, D gene, J gene, CDR3 DNA, CDR3 protein. D genes are given only for firm matches. For some rows the clone size is stated as once, few or many, or as a class when expanded; others skip it.

many,TRBV15,NA,TRBJ2-1,TGTGCCACCAGGTTTCAGGGCGTGAATCAAAGGGGGGACCCCTCCTACAATGAGCAGTTCTTC,CATRFQGVNQRGDPSYNEQFF
NA,TRBV5-1,NA,TRBJ2-1,TGCGCCAGCAGCTTGGAGGCAGGCCTCTCCTCCTACAATGAGCAGTTCTTC,CASSLEAGLSSYNEQFF
many,TRBV2,NA,TRBJ2-1,TGTGCCAGCAGTACCGAACAGGCTTACAATGAGCAGTTCTTC,CASSTEQAYNEQFF
few,TRBV7-9,NA,TRBJ2-6,TGTGCCAGCAGCACCTACAGTTCTGGGGCCAACGTCCTGACTTTC,CASSTYSSGANVLTF
many,TRBV7-9,NA,TRBJ2-1,TGTGCCAGCAGCTTACCGGGCACCAAGGGGCTAAATGAGCAGTTCTTC,CASSLPGTKGLNEQFF
NA,TRBV5-1,NA,TRBJ1-4,TGCGCCAGCAGCTTGGACCGACAGGCCTGGGATGAAAAACTGTTTTTT,CASSLDRQAWDEKLFF
NA,TRBV29-1,TRBD2,TRBJ2-5,TGCAGCGTTGAGCTAAGGACTAGAGGAGAGACCCAGTACTTC,CSVELRTRGETQYF
NA,TRBV20-1,TRBD1,TRBJ2-7,TGCAGTGCTATCCCGACAGGGACCTACGAGCAGTACTTC,CSAIPTGTYEQYF
few,TRBV2,NA,TRBJ2-2,TGTGCCACTAGGATCACCGGGGAGCTGTTTTTT,CATRITGELFF
NA,TRBV5-1,NA,TRBJ2-5,TGCGCCAGCAGTACCGGGAACCAAGAGACCCAGTACTTC,CASSTGNQETQYF
many,TRBV7-2,NA,TRBJ2-3,TGTGCCAGCAGCTTAATGATCCTGGCCGATACGCAGTATTTT,CASSLMILADTQYF
many,TRBV30,NA,TRBJ1-1,TGTGCCTGGAGTGCGAAAACAGGGCTGGGACCTGAAGCTTTCTTT,CAWSAKTGLGPEAFF
many,TRBV20-1,TRBD2,TRBJ2-5,TGCAGTGCTAGAGGAAGGGACTATTCGGAGACCCAGTACTTC,CSARGRDYSETQYF
NA,TRBV29-1,NA,TRBJ2-7,TGCAGCGTTGAAGATCCTCTTTTGGACGACTACGAGCAGTACTTC,CSVEDPLLDDYEQYF
NA,TRBV7-3,NA,TRBJ2-1,TGTGCCAGCAGCCTCACTCAGGGAAATAAGCAGTTCTTC,CASSLTQGNKQFF
NA,TRBV7-2,TRBD2,TRBJ2-1,TGTGCCAGCAGCTCTCGACTAGCTGGGGGGTACAATGAGCAGTTCTTC,CASSSRLAGGYNEQFF
many,TRBV10-3,TRBD2,TRBJ2-1,TGTGCCATCAGTGAAGCCTCTAGCGGGAGGTACAATGAGCAGTTCTTC,CAISEASSGRYNEQFF
once,TRBV5-1,NA,TRBJ1-4,TGCGCCAGCAGCTACACAGGGACAACTAATGAAAAACTGTTTTTT,CASSYTGTTNEKLFF
many,TRBV5-6,NA,TRBJ2-5,TGTGCCAGCAGCTTACAGGGCTATCAAGAGACCCAGTACTTC,CASSLQGYQETQYF
few,TRBV7-8,NA,TRBJ1-2,TGTGCCAGCAGCACTAGACAGGCCCTAACTAATGGCTACACCTTC,CASSTRQALTNGYTF
many,TRBV28,NA,TRBJ2-7,TGTGCCAGCAGTTCGGCCCCACAGGGGACTTACGAGCAGTACTTC,CASSSAPQGTYEQYF
NA,TRBV13,TRBD2,TRBJ2-5,TGTGCCAGCAGCTCCTCGGGTGGGGGGGGAGAGACCCAGTACTTC,CASSSSGGGGETQYF
many,TRBV6-2/TRBV6-3,NA,TRBJ2-1,TGTGCCAGCTCGGACGACCTAGCGTCTTACAATGAGCAGTTCTTC,CASSDDLASYNEQFF
many,TRBV28,TRBD1,TRBJ1-6,TGTGCCAGCAGCGCCGACAGGGCCCGTTCACCCCTCCACTTT,CASSADRARSPLHF
many,TRBV12-3/TRBV12-4,TRBD2,TRBJ2-5,TGTGCCAGCAGTTTACCCCTTACTAGCGGGAGGGCGGAGACCCAGTACTTC,CASSLPLTSGRAETQYF
NA,TRBV28,NA,TRBJ1-6,TGTGCCAGCAGGGGAGAGGCGTCCTATAATTCACCCCTCCACTTT,CASRGEASYNSPLHF
few,TRBV6-1,NA,TRBJ2-4,TGTGCCAGCCAGGGACACCGGGACGGCCTAGCCAAAAACATTCAGTACTTC,CASQGHRDGLAKNIQYF
few,TRBV6-5,TRBD1,TRBJ2-7,TGTGCCAGCAGTTACGGGACAGGAGGCGAGCAGTACTTC,CASSYGTGGEQYF
many,TRBV3-1,NA,TRBJ1-5,TGTGCCAGCAGCCGTCAGGGGACGGATCAGCCCCAGCATTTT,CASSRQGTDQPQHF
many,TRBV28,TRBD2,TRBJ2-3,TGTGCCAGCAGTTTTATAGCGGGAGGAAGCACAGATACGCAGTATTTT,CASSFIAGGSTDTQYF
many,TRBV6-1,TRBD1,TRBJ1-5,TGTGCCAGCAGTCGACAGGGAGTGAATCGTCAGCCCCAGCATTTT,CASSRQGVNRQPQHF
few,TRBV20-1,NA,TRBJ2-1,TGCAGTGCTAGATCTGCCGGATACTCCTACAATGAGCAGTTCTTC,CSARSAGYSYNEQFF
few,TRBV20-1,NA,TRBJ2-1,TGCAGTGCTAGAGATCCGCTAGGTGTCAATGAGCAGTTCTTC,CSARDPLGVNEQFF
NA,TRBV20-1,NA,TRBJ2-1,TGCAGTGCTAGTGTGCCCTCCCCACTACACAATGAGCAGTTCTTC,CSASVPSPLHNEQFF
few,TRBV12-3/TRBV12-4,NA,TRBJ2-2,TGTGCCAGCACCCCAACAGGGAACACCGGGGAGCTGTTTTTT,CASTPTGNTGELFF
many,TRBV7-9,TRBD2,TRBJ2-7,TGTGCCAGCAGCATTAGCGGGAGGGTATACGAGCAGTACTTC,CASSISGRVYEQYF
many,TRBV11-2,NA,TRBJ2-3,TGTGCCAGCAGCTTAGTAGGAGTGGATACGCAGTATTTT,CASSLVGVDTQYF
NA,TRBV5-1,TRBD2,TRBJ2-7,TGCGCCAGCAGCGCCCGAGGTCCCCTAGCGGGGGAGCAGTACTTC,CASSARGPLAGEQYF
few,TRBV5-1,NA,TRBJ2-3,TGCGCCAGCAGCTTAGCGTGGCAGCCTGGAGATACGCAGTATTTT,CASSLAWQPGDTQYF
few,TRBV27,NA,TRBJ2-7,TGTGCCAGCAGTTTATCCCTAGCGAGCGAGCAGTACTTC,CASSLSLASEQYF
many,TRBV3-1,NA,TRBJ2-7,TGTGCCAGCGGTGGCCGGAAGAGCTACGAGCAGTACTTC,CASGGRKSYEQYF
many,TRBV7-9,NA,TRBJ2-7,TGTGCCAGCAGCTTAGCGGGTCAGTCCTACGAGCAGTACTTC,CASSLAGQSYEQYF
many,TRBV12-3/TRBV12-4,NA,TRBJ1-5,TGTGCCAGCAGGCAAGGGGAGAATCAGCCCCAGCATTTT,CASRQGENQPQHF
NA,TRBV12-3/TRBV12-4,TRBD1,TRBJ2-5,TGTGCCAGCCACAGTGGGGGACAGAGAACCATTGAGACCCAGTACTTC,CASHSGGQRTIETQYF
many,TRBV19,TRBD2,TRBJ2-1,TGTGCCAGTAGTAGGGCTCCGGGACTATTCTACAATGAGCAGTTCTTC,CASSRAPGLFYNEQFF
few,TRBV6-1,TRBD1,TRBJ1-3,TGTGCCAGCAGTACCGGGACAGGGCTCCCTCCTGGAAACACCATATATTTT,CASSTGTGLPPGNTIYF
NA,TRBV28,NA,TRBJ1-4,TGTGCCAGCAGTCCCCGGGACCTTGCAACTAATGAAAAACTGTTTTTT,CASSPRDLATNEKLFF
many,TRBV27,TRBD2,TRBJ2-7,TGTGCCAGCAGTACCCGACTAGCTAGCTCCTACGAGCAGTACTTC,CASSTRLASSYEQYF
many,TRBV19,NA,TRBJ2-2,TGTGCCAGTAGTATCGCAGAGAACACCGGGGAGCTGTTTTTT,CASSIAENTGELFF
few,TRBV3-1,NA,TRBJ2-5,TGTGCCAGCAGCCAAGATAGACGCCTGGGGACCGCCGGGTACCAAGAGACCCAGTACTTC,CASSQDRRLGTAGYQETQYF
many,TRBV6-1,NA,TRBJ1-1,TGTGCCAGCTGGGTGGCAGGGGTCGGCACTGAAGCTTTCTTT,CASWVAGVGTEAFF
many,TRBV3-1,NA,TRBJ1-4,TGTGCCAGCAGCCAAGAGATGGCAGGGTCTAGCGAAAAACTGTTTTTT,CASSQEMAGSSEKLFF